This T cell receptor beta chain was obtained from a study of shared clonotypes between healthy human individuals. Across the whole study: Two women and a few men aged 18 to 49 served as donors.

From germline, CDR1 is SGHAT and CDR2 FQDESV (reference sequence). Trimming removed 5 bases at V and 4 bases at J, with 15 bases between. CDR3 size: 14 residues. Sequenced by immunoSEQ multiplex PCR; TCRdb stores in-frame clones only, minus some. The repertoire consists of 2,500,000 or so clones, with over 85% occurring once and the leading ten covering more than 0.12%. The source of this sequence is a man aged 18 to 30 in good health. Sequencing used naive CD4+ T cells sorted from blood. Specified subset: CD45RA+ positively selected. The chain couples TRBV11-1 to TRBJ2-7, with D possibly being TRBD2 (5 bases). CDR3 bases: TGTGCCAGCAGCGACCGGGGAGCCAAATACGAGCAGTACTTC. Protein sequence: CASSDRGAKYEQYF.